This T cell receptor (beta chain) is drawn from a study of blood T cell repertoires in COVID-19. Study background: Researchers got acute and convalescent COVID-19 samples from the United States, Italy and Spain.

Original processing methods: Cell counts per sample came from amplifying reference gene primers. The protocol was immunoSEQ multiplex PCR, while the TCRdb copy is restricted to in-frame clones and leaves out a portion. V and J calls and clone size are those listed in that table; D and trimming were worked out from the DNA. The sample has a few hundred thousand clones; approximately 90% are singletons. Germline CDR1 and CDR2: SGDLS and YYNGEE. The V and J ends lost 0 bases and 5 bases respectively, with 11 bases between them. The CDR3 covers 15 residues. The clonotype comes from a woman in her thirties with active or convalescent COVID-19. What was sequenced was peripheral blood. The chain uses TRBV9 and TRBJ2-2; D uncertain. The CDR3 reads CASSVASAGTGELFF. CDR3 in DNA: TGTGCCAGCAGCGTAGCCAGCGCCGGGACCGGGGAGCTGTTTTTT.